This TCR beta chain was retrieved from a study of CD8+ T cells in alopecia areata. RNA was extracted and reverse transcribed into cDNA as the sequencing template. Clones were sequenced by immunoSEQ multiplex PCR, and TCRdb holds only the in-frame ones, with some missing. The sample records more than 140,000 clones, 86% being singletons. CDR1 is PRHDT, CDR2 FYEKMQ, per germline (reference sequence). The CDR3 spans 18 residues. V was shortened by 0 bases and J by 7 bases, with 21 bases between the two germline ends. Treatment here: oral pan-JAK inhibitor, 5-10 mg twice daily. Sample: CD8+ T cells sorted from blood, taken at week 4, from a patient treated with tofacitinib. The origin of this receptor is a human donor with alopecia areata. This chain joins TRBV13 and TRBJ1-4; D possibly corresponds to TRBD1 (5 bases). The CDR3 here is CASSLGLDYRIRSEKLFF. The CDR3 coding sequence is TGTGCCAGCAGCTTAGGCCTAGATTACAGGATAAGGAGTGAAAAACTGTTTTTT.